This TCR beta chain was captured by sequencing in a study of shared clonotypes between healthy human individuals (dated by TCRdb to the early 2020s). Some background on the complete study: A couple of women and a few men aged 18 to 49 years were included in the cohort. Leukapheresis yielded between about 0.9 and 10 billion PBMCs per donor. To increase sequencing depth and limit assay-specific biases, TCR repertoire library preparation and sequencing were carried out by different laboratories using diverse techniques. For each donor, three plates each were used for CD4 naive and CD4 memory, two plates were used for CD8 naive, and one plate was used for CD8 memory. To estimate repertoire size and how much clonotypes are shared between individuals, the study performed deep sequencing of blood TCR repertoires from five healthy adults. Findings and caveats that apply to the study as a whole: Because the study included a small number of donors, the genetic and exposure-history diversity represented was limited. Larger estimated clonotype richness was generally found for naive subsets than for memory subsets. Across several donors, approximately 4.9% of naive CD4, roughly 3.8% of naive CD8, around 2.1% of memory CD4, and approximately 0.4% of memory CD8 clonotypes were shared. Rarefaction of sorted-subset datasets indicated incomplete sequencing despite the large sequencing depth. Pairwise subsampling indicated that sequencing depth was expected to affect the degree of clonotype sharing among donors. Sampling was limited to blood, and TCR repertoires in tissue likely differ from TCR repertoires in blood. Compared with non-shared clonotypes, the clonotypes found in all four sorted-subset donors had higher generation probabilities.

The donors were healthy, HIV-negative adults with no recently reported acute infections or vaccinations. Only Caucasian adults living in Nashville, Tennessee, USA were represented among the donors. Magnetic negative selection was used to enrich CD4+ T cells, after which naive cells were positively selected on CD45RA and the negative fraction became the memory subset. After blood collection by leukapheresis, PBMCs were isolated using Ficoll-Histopaque density gradient centrifugation and then cryopreserved in the vapor phase of liquid nitrogen. Analytical flow cytometry was used to check the purity and quantity of every magnetically sorted T cell population. Genomic DNA was isolated from each sorted fraction and quantified by UV absorbance on a Nanodrop 2000c. On this clone itself: Its antigen target is currently unknown. No base quality values were provided; no much bigger clone lies one nucleotide off.

Using the deep immunoSEQ assay, multiplex PCR amplified TCR CDR3 regions from genomic DNA. For each cell subset, the extracted genomic DNA was distributed evenly across all wells of several immunoSEQ 96-well plates, and each plate served as one replicate. For sorted subsets, each replicate PCR was loaded with 200 to 250 ng genomic DNA, equivalent to approximately 33,000 T cell genomes. Purified libraries were quantified with a Qubit 3.0 fluorometer, sized on a Bioanalyzer 2100, and re-quantified with the KAPA Library Quantification kit. Every immunoSEQ 96-well plate was sequenced on a dedicated single-read 150-cycle Illumina NextSeq 550 flow cell. The paper's data handling went like this. Because the immunoSEQ output included only junctional sequences and no quality scores, the filtering could not be the same as the filtering used for full-length reads. To assign V/J genes and CDR3, sequences were annotated using PyIR, a Python wrapper for IgBLAST v1.9, with IMGT germline references. Any read was removed if the V/J assignment was weak (E-value above 1e-6), the CDR3 was missing, or the read contained stop codons, out-of-frame junctions, or ambiguous translated residues. V3J clonotypes were defined as sequences sharing the same inferred V gene, J gene, and CDR3 amino acid sequence. To compute the percentage overlap between repertoires, the number of shared unique clonotypes was divided by the size of the smaller repertoire. Three approaches were used to assess repertoire richness: RTK rarefaction, the Chao1 estimator, and Recon v2.1 estimates of unobserved clonotypes. Generation probabilities were computed with OLGA for all TCRbeta clonotypes obtained by the gDNA method from a few donors. Held by TCRdb, this immuneACCESS table contains in-frame sequences only and omits some clones. Under half of the omission traces to an unresolved V gene where checked; the cause of the rest is unknown. D and trimming were read from the DNA, whereas the V and J calls and clone size are those reported in that table. The table for this sample lists about 1.5 million clones; approximately 98% of them were counted only once. Around 0.47% of the sample comes from the top ten.

V is shortened by 6 bases, J by 6 bases, and the region joining them spans 12 bases. The germline V gene (reference sequence) gives CDR1 as LNHDA and CDR2 as SQIVND. The CDR3 runs 13 amino acids, cysteine and phenylalanine included. Only the CDR3 region is kept as DNA, spanning 39 bases read in frame from base 1. The sequence links TRBV19 to TRBJ2-1, and TRBD2 may be the D gene, going by 6 matching bases. This TCR was sampled from a man in his thirties or forties in good health. Sequencing input: naive CD4+ T cells sorted from blood. This sample's cell subset or site label indicates: CD45RA+ positively selected. The CDR3 reads CASRKDYTNEQFF. The DNA sequence is TGTGCCAGTAGAAAGGACTACACCAATGAGCAGTTCTTC. Supplemented by the reference TRBV19 and TRBJ2-1 proteins around the CDR3, the complete variable domain is DGGITQSPKYLFRKEGQNVTLSCEQNLNHDAMYWYRQDPGQGLRLIYYSQIVNDFQKGDIAEGYSVSREKKESFPLTVTSAQKNPTAFYLCASRKDYTNEQFFGPGTRLTVL.